The T cell receptor beta chain under discussion was sequenced for a study of T cells in Graves' hyperthyroidism and ophthalmopathy. General study findings and limits: Blood also showed most of the thyroid clonotypes that were expanded above 0.001.

This clonotype was seen ten or more times. What it recognizes is unknown. What was amplified from RNA transcripts were TCR beta CDR3 regions. A first-round RT-PCR of the TCR CDR3 used the HTBI primer set. TCRdb passed the multiplex PCR reads through MiXCR, listing each CDR3 protein once. This sample has more than 50,000 distinct CDR3 sequences, with 49% found just once. Unmatched junction bases numbered 12, after V lost 7 bases and J lost 4 bases. CDR1 is SGHTS and CDR2 is YDEGEE in the germline V gene. The length of the CDR3 is 16 residues. Sequencing input: blood. The chain carries TRBV5-8 and TRBJ2-1; the match to TRBD2 covers 9 bases. The sequence came from a woman in her twenties or thirties with Graves' ophthalmopathy. CDR3 sequence reads: CASLGKTSGTYNEQFF. CDR3 coding DNA: TGTGCCAGCCTTGGAAAGACTAGCGGCACTTACAATGAGCAGTTCTTC.